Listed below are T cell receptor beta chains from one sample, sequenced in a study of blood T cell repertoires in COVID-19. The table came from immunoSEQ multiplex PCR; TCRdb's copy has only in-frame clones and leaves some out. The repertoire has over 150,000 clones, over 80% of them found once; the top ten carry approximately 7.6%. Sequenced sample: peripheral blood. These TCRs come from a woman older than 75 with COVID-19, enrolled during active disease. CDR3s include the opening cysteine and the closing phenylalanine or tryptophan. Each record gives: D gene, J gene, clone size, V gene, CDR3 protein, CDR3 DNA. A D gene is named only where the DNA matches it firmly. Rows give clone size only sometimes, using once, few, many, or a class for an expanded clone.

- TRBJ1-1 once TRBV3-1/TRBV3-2 CASSQYRDAEAFF TGTGCCAGCAGCCAATACAGGGACGCTGAAGCTTTCTTT
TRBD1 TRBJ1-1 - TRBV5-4 CASSIQGTMNTEAFF TGTGCCAGCAGCATACAGGGGACCATGAACACTGAAGCTTTCTTT
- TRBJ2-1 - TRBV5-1 CASRISGQEANEQFF TGCGCCAGCAGAATTAGTGGTCAAGAGGCCAATGAGCAGTTCTTC
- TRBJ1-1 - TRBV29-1 CSARREGHMNTEAFF TGCAGCGCCCGGAGGGAAGGACACATGAACACTGAAGCTTTCTTT
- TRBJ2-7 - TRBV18 CASSTTVPTPGVYEQYF TGTGCCAGCTCAACCACGGTCCCGACCCCTGGAGTCTACGAGCAGTACTTC
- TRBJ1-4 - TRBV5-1 CASNGTEMRKLFF TGCGCCAGCAACGGGACTGAGATGAGAAAACTGTTTTTT
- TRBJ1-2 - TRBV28 CASSLAEYGYTF TGTGCCAGCAGTTTAGCGGAATATGGCTACACCTTC
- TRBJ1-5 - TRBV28 CASEGGAQPQHF TGTGCCAGCGAGGGGGGGGCCCAGCCCCAGCATTTT
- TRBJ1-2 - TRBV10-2 CASSEGRGYGYTF TGCGCCAGCAGTGAGGGGAGGGGCTATGGCTACACCTTC
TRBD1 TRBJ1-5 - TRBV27 CASGGQVGQPQHF TGTGCCAGCGGGGGACAGGTTGGCCAGCCCCAGCATTTT
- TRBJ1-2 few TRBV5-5 CASSFTEYGYTF TGTGCCAGCAGCTTTACAGAATATGGCTACACCTTC
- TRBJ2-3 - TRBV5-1 CASSLAAGSNTQYF TGCGCCAGCAGCTTGGCCGCAGGGTCAAATACGCAGTATTTT
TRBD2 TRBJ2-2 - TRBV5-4 CASTRGGAGELFF TGTGCCAGCACCCGGGGGGGCGCCGGGGAGCTGTTTTTT
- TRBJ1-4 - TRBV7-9 CASSRGAANEKLFF TGTGCCAGCAGCCGGGGGGCAGCTAATGAAAAACTGTTTTTT
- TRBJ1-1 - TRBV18 CASSVAGGDSGAFF TGTGCCAGCTCCGTAGCGGGGGGCGATTCGGGAGCTTTCTTT
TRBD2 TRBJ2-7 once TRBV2 CASLAGATYEQYF TGTGCCAGCCTAGCGGGGGCGACCTACGAGCAGTACTTC
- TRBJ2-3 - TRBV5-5 CASSFSGQSTDTQYF TGTGCCAGCAGCTTCTCTGGACAGAGCACAGATACGCAGTATTTT
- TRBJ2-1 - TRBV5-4 CASSLGGASYNEQFF TGTGCCAGCAGCTTGGGCGGGGCCAGCTACAATGAGCAGTTCTTC
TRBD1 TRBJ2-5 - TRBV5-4 CASSLGGTGGSFETQYF TGTGCCAGCAGCTTGGGAGGGACAGGGGGTTCATTTGAGACCCAGTACTTC
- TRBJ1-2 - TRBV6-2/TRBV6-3 CASSYIPPRDRTNYGYTF TGTGCCAGCAGCTATATCCCCCCCCGTGACAGGACTAACTATGGCTACACCTTC
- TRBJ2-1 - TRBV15 CATSRAGNEQFF TGTGCCACCAGCAGAGCGGGGAATGAGCAGTTCTTC
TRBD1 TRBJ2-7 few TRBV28 CAIRQGSVREQYF TGTGCCATTCGACAGGGTTCTGTCCGCGAGCAGTACTTC